Sequencing of this T cell receptor (beta chain) was carried out in a study of STAT3 mutations in large granular lymphocyte leukemia (dated by TCRdb to between 2018 and 2021). Regarding the complete study: Roughly half of the T-LGLL patients who were sequenced longitudinally carried canonical activating STAT3 mutations. More than half of T-LGLL patients received one or more immunosuppressive therapy regimens, with hematologic response in 40% of those treated. To reconstruct clonal hierarchy and dynamics, serial deep sequencing of TCRbeta CDR3 and STAT3 was performed in patients with T-cell large granular lymphocyte leukemia. Fewer than 20 representative T-LGLL cases were selected from an initial cohort of some 210 LGL patients for longitudinal TCRbeta and STAT3 sequencing. As controls, the study also included longitudinal sequencing of a couple of patients with natural killer LGL leukemia. On average, sequencing was done at around 4.2 time points per patient, with the number of samplings ranging from 2 to 8. Study-wide findings and limitations: TCR clonotype switching after therapy was seen in about 30% of the 18 patients, with all newly emerging clones being STAT3 wild type. Because codominant clonotypes persisted in some patients, a small but highly pathogenic clone may have been missed. The burden of the dominant TCR clone was higher than the STAT3 mutant burden in several patients, which suggests that the STAT3 mutation arose secondarily inside a clone that had already expanded. Linking therapy response to changes in TCR clonal burden was complicated by variable intervals between samplings and by differing treatment regimens. Because no samples were available when a clone first appeared, clonal expansion was inferred from samplings taken at other points. Every T-LGLL patient showed at least one immunodominant TCRbeta clonotype, and about half showed multiple immunodominant subclonotypes.

The table lists this clone with a few counts. No cognate antigen has been identified for it. Qualities for individual bases were not recorded, and no much larger clone is one base off. TCRbeta libraries were sequenced on an Illumina MiSeq, and an average of about 41,000 productive templates per sample was obtained. Multiplex PCR amplification was used to generate TCRbeta CDR3 libraries with the immunoSEQ assay. The published analysis was carried out like this. Following a previously defined approach, repertoire diversity was calculated, and values close to 0 point to extremely monoclonal samples. Held by TCRdb, this immuneACCESS table contains in-frame sequences only and omits some clones. Under half of the omission traces to an unresolved V gene where checked; the cause of the rest is unknown. V and J calls and clone size are those listed in that table; D and trimming were worked out from the DNA. The sample has roughly 46,000 clones on record, 81% of them singletons. Approximately 0.43% of the sample comes from the top ten.

DNA was extracted from blood mononuclear cells, with the same DNA used for both TCR and STAT3 sequencing. The germline V gene (reference sequence) yields MNHEY for CDR1 and SMNVEV for CDR2. Here V drops 3 bases and J drops 0 bases, and the junction holds 10 bases not matched to any gene. The CDR3 contains 19 residues, cysteine and phenylalanine counted. Only the CDR3 DNA stays, 57 bases, in frame from base 1. The sample comprised PBMCs. The TCR sequence derives from a human donor with T large granular lymphocyte leukemia. Some clones in this sample may be carry-over from other donors' samples. The V and J genes are TRBV27 and TRBJ2-1; TRBD2 fits 11 bases in the junction. The CDR3 region: CASSLLPLTSGSSYNEQFF. The DNA reads TGTGCCAGCAGTTTGCTTCCCCTTACTAGCGGGAGCTCCTACAATGAGCAGTTCTTC.